The next 10 T cell receptor beta chains were all read from a single sample in a study of CXCR3-negative and CXCR3-positive naive CD8 T cells. Study outcomes and limitations: Greater hydrophobicity was found in TRB CDR3s of CXCR3-positive naive cells than of CXCR3-negative naive cells.

Which antigens these TCRs recognize remains unknown. The TRB cDNA libraries were prepared by 5' RACE with UMI labels. TCRdb reprocessed the 5' RACE reads and stores each CDR3 protein as one record, lacking DNA. The sample data list about 120,000 distinct CDR3 sequences. The source material was naive CXCR3+ CD8+ T cells from blood. Subset given: CD45RO-CCR7+CD27+CD95- naive CD8+ T cells expressing CXCR3 (TNR3+). The source of these receptors is a human donor in good health. Some clones in this sample may be carry-over from other donors' samples.

This chain connects TRBV6-5 to TRBJ2-7. The length of the CDR3 is 14 residues. Germline values: CDR1 MNHEY, CDR2 SVGAGI. CDR3 amino acids: CASSYSHTPSEQYF.

This chain links TRBV12-3 or TRBV12-4 with TRBJ2-3. The CDR3 sequence is 12 residues long. The CDR3 sequence: CASSWGLDTQYF.

V gene TRBV15 combines with J gene TRBJ2-4; TCRdb's D call of TRBD2 is untestable without DNA. Germline V gene data show CDR1 as LNHNV and CDR2 as YYDKDF (reference sequence). This CDR3 has 21 residues. CDR3: CATSRNPIKTSGRIAKNIQYF.

The genes are TRBV11-2 and TRBJ2-2; without DNA, the TCRdb call of TRBD1 cannot be checked. The germline V gene encodes CDR1 SGHAT and CDR2 FQNNGV. The CDR3 extends over 14 amino acids. This CDR3 reads CASSLARGTGELFF.

The rearrangement joins TRBV13 to TRBJ1-6; TCRdb proposes TRBD1, but this gene call is untestable without DNA. The CDR3 is 16 residues long. Germline values: CDR1 PRHDT, CDR2 FYEKMQ (reference sequence). CDR3 protein: CASSPRGDRGDSPLHF.

The chain joins TRBV7-9 to TRBJ2-3; lacking DNA, the TRBD1 call made by TCRdb goes unchecked. From germline, CDR1 is SEHNR and CDR2 FQNEAQ (reference sequence). The length of the CDR3 is 15 residues. This CDR3 is CASSSLTDFTDTQYF.

The chain couples TRBV7-8 to TRBJ2-2; the TRBD2 assignment by TCRdb is unverifiable without DNA. In germline, CDR1 is SGHVS, CDR2 FQNEAQ. The CDR3 runs to 20 residues. CDR3 in amino acids: CASSPVAGTLISANTGELFF.

The chain combines TRBV12-3 or TRBV12-4 with TRBJ1-1; the TCRdb D gene call, TRBD1, has no DNA to confirm it. CDR3 length equals 13 residues. CDR3 loop: CASSFPPLEEAFF.

This chain connects TRBV2 to TRBJ2-2; TCRdb indicates TRBD2, and absent DNA this call remains unverified. The CDR3 is 16 amino acids. From germline, CDR1 is SNHLY and CDR2 FYNNEI. The CDR3 sequence: CAKKRLAGVSSGELFF.

The rearrangement uses TRBV10-3 and TRBJ2-7. Germline CDR1 ENHRY, CDR2 SYGVKD. The CDR3 contains 13 residues. This chain's CDR3 is CAISEPEPYEQYF.